These T cell receptor beta chains were read from a single sample in a study of shared clonotypes between healthy human individuals. Produced via immunoSEQ multiplex PCR; TCRdb's table is partial and in-frame only. Seen here are more than 2 million clones, more than 90% observed once, and the top ten hold roughly 0.13%. Specimen: naive CD4+ T cells sorted from blood. These receptor sequences come from a man between 18 and 35 years old in good health. Both conserved end residues are part of each CDR3. D genes are given only for firm matches. Only part of the rows carry a size: once, few, many, or a class if the clone is expanded.

>TRBV6-6|TRBJ2-7|NA|NA
TGTGCCAGCAGTTTTCCACAGCGGGCCTCCTACGAGCAGTACTTC
CASSFPQRASYEQYF
>TRBV4-1|TRBJ2-3|NA|TRBD2
TGCGCCAGCAGCCAAGGGCTTAGCGGGGTCAGCACAGATACGCAGTATTTT
CASSQGLSGVSTDTQYF
>TRBV6-5|TRBJ1-3|NA|NA
TGTGCCAGCAGACCGACGCTGGGAAACACCATATATTTT
CASRPTLGNTIYF
>TRBV2|TRBJ1-5|NA|NA
TGTGCCAGCAGTCGAGCCCGACAGACGTCTACTAATCAGCCCCAGCATTTT
CASSRARQTSTNQPQHF
>TRBV4-1|TRBJ2-6|NA|NA
TGCGCCAGCAGCCAAGATTCAGGAACAGGGTATCTGGGTGGGGCCAACGTCCTGACTTTC
CASSQDSGTGYLGGANVLTF
>TRBV5-4|TRBJ2-1|NA|TRBD2
TGTGCCAGCAGCGCTAGCGGGAGGGAGGGAAATGAGCAGTTCTTC
CASSASGREGNEQFF
>TRBV5-1|TRBJ2-7|NA|TRBD2
TGCGCCAGCAGCACCGGGACTAGCGGGAGCTCCTACGAGCAGTACTTC
CASSTGTSGSSYEQYF
>TRBV18|TRBJ1-3|NA|NA
TGTGCCAGCTCCACAGGGTTCGTCGGAAACACCATATATTTT
CASSTGFVGNTIYF
>TRBV4-1|TRBJ1-5|NA|NA
TGCGCCAGCAGCCAAGAAGGGTACGGGGGGGGCCTGAGTAGTCAGCCCCAGCATTTT
CASSQEGYGGGLSSQPQHF
>TRBV18|TRBJ2-5|NA|NA
TGTGCCAGCTCACCGGACAGCCGGGAGACCCAGTACTTC
CASSPDSRETQYF
>TRBV5-1|TRBJ2-3|NA|NA
TGCGCCAGCAGCTTGCGAGATACGCAGTATTTT
CASSLRDTQYF
>TRBV5-8|TRBJ2-1|NA|NA
TGTGCCAGCAGTCGCCTGTCCGGATACAATGAGCAGTTCTTC
CASSRLSGYNEQFF
>TRBV2|TRBJ2-1|NA|NA
TGTGCCAGCAGTCCTAACTACAATGAGCAGTTCTTC
CASSPNYNEQFF
>TRBV2|TRBJ1-5|NA|TRBD1
TGTGCCAGCAGTGCCCCCCGGACAGGGGGCCTTCAGCCCCAGCATTTT
CASSAPRTGGLQPQHF
>TRBV2|TRBJ2-3|NA|NA
TGTGCCAGCAGTGATAACTACATCAGCACAGATACGCAGTATTTT
CASSDNYISTDTQYF
>TRBV5-1|TRBJ2-7|NA|TRBD1
TGCGCCAGCAGTAGGGGGACAGGGGAAGAGCAGTACTTC
CASSRGTGEEQYF
>TRBV6-5|TRBJ2-5|NA|NA
TGTGCCAGCAGTACGGGTCGACCTGGGGAGACCCAGTACTTC
CASSTGRPGETQYF
>TRBV18|TRBJ2-5|NA|NA
TGTGCCAGCTCACCACGGGGAGTCCAAGAGACCCAGTACTTC
CASSPRGVQETQYF
>TRBV21-1|TRBJ1-5|NA|NA
TGTGCCAGCAGCCAAAGGGCGGGCAGGGATGGATGTCGGGGCAATCAGCCCCAGCATTTT
CASSQRAGRDGCRGNQPQHF
>TRBV10-2|TRBJ2-7|NA|NA
TGCGCCAGCAGTGACGGAGGGAGACAGTACTTC
CASSDGGRQYF
>TRBV5-4|TRBJ2-7|NA|TRBD2
TGTGCCAGCAGCTTGGGACTAGCGGGTGCGATGTCCTACGAGCAGTACTTC
CASSLGLAGAMSYEQYF
>TRBV10-3|TRBJ1-1|NA|TRBD1
TGTGCCATCAGTGCCACCGGGACAGGGGGCGCAGCTTTCTTT
CAISATGTGGAAFF
>TRBV18|TRBJ1-5|NA|NA
TGTGCCAGCTCACCAACACATTCGGGCAATCAGCCCCAGCATTTT
CASSPTHSGNQPQHF
>TRBV19|TRBJ1-6|NA|NA
TGTGCCAGTAGTATGCCTGAGTTTAATTCACCCCTCCACTTT
CASSMPEFNSPLHF
>TRBV19|TRBJ2-6|NA|NA
TGTGCCAGTAGTATAGATCTAAGGTCCTCTGGGGCCAACGTCCTGACTTTC
CASSIDLRSSGANVLTF
>TRBV11-3|TRBJ2-2|NA|TRBD2
TGTGCCAGCAGCGTGGGGACTACAGGGGAGCTGTTTTTT
CASSVGTTGELFF
>TRBV5-3|TRBJ1-3|NA|NA
TGTGCCAGAAGCTTGAAACGGGGGACTGGGTTTCGAAACACCATATATTTT
CARSLKRGTGFRNTIYF
>TRBV25-1|TRBJ1-1|NA|NA
TGTGCCAGCACTCGACACGGCGCCGAAGCTTTCTTT
CASTRHGAEAFF
>TRBV6-6|TRBJ1-3|NA|NA
TGTGCCAGCAGTTACCCCCCGGGAAACACCATATATTTT
CASSYPPGNTIYF
>TRBV30|TRBJ1-6|NA|NA
TGTGCCTGGGGTGGGACGGTGAGCTCCTATAATTCACCCCTCCACTTT
CAWGGTVSSYNSPLHF
>TRBV10-1|TRBJ2-2|NA|TRBD2
TGCGCCAGCAGTGATCCGGCTAGCGGGGGTTCGACCGGGGAGCTGTTTTTT
CASSDPASGGSTGELFF
>TRBV6-6|TRBJ2-7|NA|NA
TGTGCCAGCAGTTACAGCCAGGTCTACGAGCAGTACTTC
CASSYSQVYEQYF
>TRBV9|TRBJ1-5|NA|TRBD1
TGTGCCAGCAGCTCGGGACAGGGGGGTCAGCCCCAGCATTTT
CASSSGQGGQPQHF
>TRBV2|TRBJ1-1|NA|NA
TGTGCCAGCAGTTCAGGGTGGGCGACCGAAGCTTTCTTT
CASSSGWATEAFF
>TRBV30|TRBJ2-3|NA|TRBD2
TGTGCCTGGAGTGTGGGAGGGGATACGCAGTATTTT
CAWSVGGDTQYF
>TRBV2|TRBJ1-5|NA|NA
TGTGCCAGCAGACGGGGCGACAATAGCAATCAGCCCCAGCATTTT
CASRRGDNSNQPQHF
>TRBV5-4|TRBJ1-2|NA|NA
TGTGCCAGCAGCCCGTTAAATACAGGGAGCGCCTATGGCTACACCTTC
CASSPLNTGSAYGYTF
>TRBV18|TRBJ2-7|NA|TRBD1
TGTGCCAGCTCACTCAGACAGGGGCCAGGTGACGAGCAGTACTTC
CASSLRQGPGDEQYF
>TRBV5-1|TRBJ1-5|once|NA
TGCGCCAGCAGCTATTTAGGGCCCCAGCATTTT
CASSYLGPQHF
>TRBV7-6|TRBJ1-1|NA|TRBD1
TGTGCCAGCAGCCTGCTTGCACAGGGGGAGGGTGAAGCTTTCTTT
CASSLLAQGEGEAFF
>TRBV2|TRBJ1-5|NA|NA
TGTGCCAGCGCGGGCCCCAGCAATCAGCCCCAGCATTTT
CASAGPSNQPQHF